This TCR beta chain was captured in a study of blood T cell repertoires in COVID-19. Study details: COVID-19 samples from acute and convalescent phases originated in the United States, Italy and Spain. From T cells, B-cell-depleted T cells, or PBMCs came the material, which was cDNA or gDNA.

CDR3 length equals 14 residues. Trimming removed 2 bases at V and 3 bases at J, with 7 bases between. Germline V lookup: CDR1 MNHEY, CDR2 SVGAGI. Original handling: Researchers report that nucleated cell counts were estimated from reference gene primer amplification. Clones were sequenced by immunoSEQ multiplex PCR, and TCRdb holds only the in-frame ones, with some missing. D and trimming come from the DNA, and the V and J calls and clone size come from that table. Of some 68,000 clones detected, about four fifths appear once; the ten largest clones hold roughly 27%. Input material: peripheral blood. The rearrangement joins TRBV6-5 to TRBJ1-4, with no clear D. This TCR was recovered from a man in his sixties or seventies with acute or convalescent COVID-19. The CDR3 loop reads CASSYGSPNEKLFF. The CDR3 DNA is TGTGCCAGCAGTTACGGGAGTCCTAATGAAAAACTGTTTTTT.